This TCR beta chain derives from a study of blood T cell repertoires in COVID-19. Study at large: Material from acute and convalescent COVID-19 was sourced from the United States, Italy and Spain. From T cells, B-cell-depleted T cells, or PBMCs came the material, which was cDNA or gDNA.

Germline CDR1 and CDR2: SGDLS and YYNGEE. J was trimmed by 5 bases and V by 7 bases; bases with no gene match: 8. The CDR3 totals 13 residues. Original processing methods: It was from reference gene primer amplification that nucleated cell counts were estimated. Clones were sequenced by immunoSEQ multiplex PCR, and TCRdb holds only the in-frame ones, with some missing. V and J calls and clone size are as listed in that table; D and trimming were resolved from the DNA. The sample carries 250,000 to 350,000 clones, roughly 80% recorded once. What was sequenced was peripheral blood. The V and J genes are TRBV9 and TRBJ2-5, with 7 nucleotides matching TRBD2. The source is a human donor with COVID-19, enrolled during active disease. The donor label of this sample is uncertain. Here the CDR3 reads CASARGVGETQYF. The CDR3 DNA is TGTGCCAGCGCCCGGGGGGTGGGCGAGACCCAGTACTTC.